One and the same sample provided the 13 T cell receptor beta chains below, sequenced in a study of identical twins. TCRdb re-called the 5' RACE reads through MiXCR, storing one row per CDR3 protein. The sample includes 1.5 million or so distinct CDR3 sequences, under 35% of them seen just once. The sample was cord blood. Receptor source: a newborn girl in good health.

The table lists this clonotype with a few counts. This chain links TRBV10-3 with TRBJ2-5, with D possibly matching TRBD2 (5 bases). Germline V gives CDR1 ENHRY, CDR2 SYGVKD. The CDR3 totals 15 residues. Trimming removed 2 bases from V and 11 bases from J, with 21 bases in between. The CDR3 sequence: CAISERGSLVNEQYF. CDR3 nucleotide sequence: TGTGCCATCAGTGAGAGAGGGTCTCTGGTAAATGAGCAGTACTTC.

This rearrangement joins TRBV12-3 or TRBV12-4 to TRBJ2-3, with TRBD1 identical over 10 bases. The junction had 8 bases not matched to a gene; V was cut back by 6 bases and J by 2 bases. The CDR3 has 16 residues. The CDR3: CASSQDRGTPTDTQYF. In DNA form, the CDR3 reads TGTGCCAGCAGCCAGGACAGGGGGACCCCCACAGATACGCAGTATTTT.

The chain joins TRBV20-1 to TRBJ1-3; 9 bases are shared with TRBD1. V lost 2 bases to trimming and J lost 6 bases; unmatched junction nucleotides: 5. The CDR3 is 14 residues long. Germline lookup yields CDR1 DFQATT and CDR2 SNEGSKA (reference sequence). CDR3 protein: CSARRDRVENTIYF. The CDR3 coding sequence is TGCAGTGCTAGAAGGGACAGGGTAGAAAACACCATATATTTT.

The chain uses TRBV25-1 and TRBJ2-3, with 8 bases lining up with TRBD2. The CDR3 is 13 residues long. The ends lost 3 bases at V and 10 bases at J; junction bases unmatched: 6. Germline V lookup: CDR1 MGHDK, CDR2 SYGVNS. CDR3 residues: CASSDVLLAAQYF. In DNA form, the CDR3 reads TGTGCCAGCAGTGATGTTTTACTAGCGGCGCAGTATTTT.

The chain is built from TRBV7-2 and TRBJ2-1; 11 bases are a match to TRBD1. V lost 3 bases to trimming and J lost 8 bases; unmatched junction nucleotides: 6. CDR3 length equals 15 residues. Per the germline V gene, CDR1 is SGHTA and CDR2 is FQGNSA. In DNA, the CDR3 is TGTGCCAGCAGCTTCGTGGGACAGGGGGTTCATGAGCAGTTCTTC. It codes for CASSFVGQGVHEQFF.

The chain couples TRBV12-3 or TRBV12-4 to TRBJ2-5; D remains ambiguous. The CDR3 runs 12 residues. Deletions cut 3 bases from V and 11 bases from J, with 13 bases between. CDR3 DNA: TGTGCCAGCAGTTTTAGCCTCAATGAGCAGTACTTC. It codes for CASSFSLNEQYF.

As concerns this clonotype: One junction end disagrees with the germline gene, perhaps due to a read error. This sequence joins TRBV2 and TRBJ2-7; TRBD2 aligns across 9 bases. CDR3 size: 14 residues. Germline-derived CDR1 and CDR2 are SNHLY and FYNNEI. The CDR3 bases are TGTGCCAACAGTCAGGGGACTAGCCCTTACGAGCAGTACTTC. This sequence encodes CANSQGTSPYEQYF.

In this sample, this clonotype turned up a few times. The chain links TRBV12-5 to TRBJ2-1; tentatively, D is TRBD2 (5 bases). Germline V gene lookup returns CDR1 LGHNT and CDR2 FRNRAP. CDR3 length equals 12 residues. Trimming took off 5 bases at V and 8 bases at J, with 10 bases between the two ends. The CDR3 region is CASGLGSDEQFF. The CDR3 DNA is TGTGCTAGTGGTCTGGGTAGCGATGAGCAGTTCTTC.

The CDR3 DNA follows: TGTGCCAGCAGCTTCCCAAGGAGGGGGGGCGAGAAACTGTTTTTT. Translated, it gives CASSFPRRGGEKLFF. The chain links TRBV7-9 to TRBJ1-4; perhaps TRBD1 as D (6 bases). Germline V gene sequence: CDR1 SEHNR, CDR2 FQNEAQ (reference sequence). CDR3 length: 15 amino acids. V was clipped by 3 bases and J by 11 bases, with 19 bases between them. Drawing the rest from reference TRBV7-9 and TRBJ1-4, the complete variable domain is DTGVSQNPRHKITKRGQNVTFRCDPISEHNRLYWYRQTLGQGPEFLTYFQNEAQLEKSRLLSDRFSAERPKGSFSTLEIQRTEQGDSAMYLCASSFPRRGGEKLFFGSGTQLSVL.

The rearrangement uses TRBV6-6 and TRBJ1-2; D is ambiguous. The CDR3 is made up of 12 amino acids. Germline CDR1 and CDR2: MNHNY and SVGAGI (reference sequence). Trimming removed 2 bases from V and 6 bases from J, with 7 bases in between. The CDR3 coding sequence is TGTGCCAGCAGTTACACGGAGAATGGCTACACCTTC. Amino acids: CASSYTENGYTF.

Note on this clonotype: One base away lies a much larger clone, so this may be a sequencing read error. This chain connects TRBV27 to TRBJ2-1; D might be TRBD2 (6 bases). This CDR3 is 14 amino acids long. Trimming left V 0 bases short and J 10 bases short, with 13 bases between. Germline V lookup: CDR1 MNHEY, CDR2 SMNVEV (reference sequence). CDR3 protein: CASSLSGGTYEQFF. The CDR3 bases are TGTGCCAGCAGTTTATCTGGGGGGACCTACGAGCAGTTCTTC.

This chain joins TRBV4-1 and TRBJ1-1; no definite D call. V was cut by 1 base and J by 0 bases, with 9 bases left in between. Germline-derived CDR1 and CDR2 are MGHRA and YSYEKL. The length of the CDR3 is 15 residues. The CDR3 is CASSQVGGLNTEAFF. The CDR3 DNA reads as TGCGCCAGCAGCCAAGTAGGCGGACTGAACACTGAAGCTTTCTTT.

This clonotype came up many times. V gene TRBV12-3 or TRBV12-4 combines with J gene TRBJ2-5; D is perhaps TRBD2 (5 bases). This CDR3 contains 14 residues. The V gene lost 7 bases and the J gene lost 1 base, with 13 bases spanning the gap. The CDR3 loop is CASTPLGLQETQYF. The CDR3 nucleotides read TGTGCCAGCACCCCGCTTGGACTCCAAGAGACCCAGTACTTC.